This T cell receptor beta chain was sequenced during a study of beta chain features in type 1 diabetes. TCRB transcripts that were expressed got sequenced, as all of the isolated RNA had been reverse transcribed. The repertoire was sequenced with immunoSEQ multiplex PCR; TCRdb's copy has only in-frame clones and lacks some. This table has 140,000 to 150,000 clones, about 10% appearing once. CDR1 and CDR2 from the germline V gene are SNHLY and FYNNEI. This CDR3 has 14 amino acids. The V end was cut by 9 bases, the J end by 2 bases, with 11 bases between. Averaging approximately 110 mL, one heparinised blood draw came from each individual donor. Study outcomes and limitations: At VDJ recombination sites, type 1 diabetes patients had fewer insertions and more deleted nucleotides. Within each of all four CD4+ subsets, Type 1 diabetes patients had TCRB CDR3s that were moderately but significantly shorter. A closer apparent resemblance between naive, central memory and Treg TCRB repertoires was seen in patients than in healthy donors.

This clone was recorded a few times. No antigen is known for it. Sequenced input: naive CD4+ T cells from blood. V gene TRBV2 combines with J gene TRBJ2-6, with D perhaps TRBD1 (7 bases). The origin of this receptor is a man aged 18 to 30 in good health. The CDR3 sequence is CASTRGAGANVLTF. The CDR3, as DNA: TGTGCCAGTACCAGGGGGGCTGGGGCCAACGTCCTGACTTTC.